The present entry profiles one TCR beta chain with its context. Source study methods: Estimated nucleated cell counts came from reference gene primer amplification. Only in-frame clones appear in the TCRdb table, and some are missing; sequencing was by immunoSEQ multiplex PCR. Clone size and the V and J calls come from that table; the DNA yielded D and trimming. The table shows 120,000 to 150,000 clones, with around 80% occurring only once. The CDR3 length is 12 residues. CDR1 is SGHRS and CDR2 is YFSETQ in the germline V gene. Trimming cost V 5 bases and J 10 bases, with 13 bases left between them. This entry is derived from a study of blood T cell repertoires in COVID-19. Study as a whole: Some COVID-19 samples were acute and others convalescent; all came from the United States, Italy and Spain. PBMCs, B-cell-depleted T cells, or T cells were the source of the cDNA or gDNA that made up the material.

The V and J genes are TRBV5-1 and TRBJ2-1, with D possibly TRBD1 on 5 matching bases. This TCR was sampled from a man aged 55 to 70 with acute or convalescent COVID-19. The sample consisted of peripheral blood. This CDR3 reads CASRSTVREQFF. The CDR3 coding sequence is TGCGCCAGCAGGTCGACAGTGAGGGAGCAGTTCTTC. The full variable domain, in which reference TRBV5-1 and TRBJ2-1 provide the parts outside the CDR3, is KAGVTQTPRYLIKTRGQQVTLSCSPISGHRSVSWYQQTPGQGLQFLFEYFSETQRNKGNFPGRFSGRQFSNSRSEMNVSTLELGDSALYLCASRSTVREQFFGPGTRLTVL.